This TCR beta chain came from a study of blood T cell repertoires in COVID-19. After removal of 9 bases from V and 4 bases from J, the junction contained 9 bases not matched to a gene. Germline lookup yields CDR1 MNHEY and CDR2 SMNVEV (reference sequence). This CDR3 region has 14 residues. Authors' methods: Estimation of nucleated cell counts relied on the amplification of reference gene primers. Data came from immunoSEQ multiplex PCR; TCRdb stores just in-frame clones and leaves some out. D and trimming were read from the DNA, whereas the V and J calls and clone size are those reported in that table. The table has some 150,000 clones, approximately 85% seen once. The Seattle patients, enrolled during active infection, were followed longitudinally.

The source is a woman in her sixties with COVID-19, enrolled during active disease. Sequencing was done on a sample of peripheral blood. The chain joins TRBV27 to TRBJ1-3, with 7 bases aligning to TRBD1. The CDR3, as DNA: TGTGCCAGTAAAACAGGGGCGCTAGGAAACACCATATATTTT. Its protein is CASKTGALGNTIYF.